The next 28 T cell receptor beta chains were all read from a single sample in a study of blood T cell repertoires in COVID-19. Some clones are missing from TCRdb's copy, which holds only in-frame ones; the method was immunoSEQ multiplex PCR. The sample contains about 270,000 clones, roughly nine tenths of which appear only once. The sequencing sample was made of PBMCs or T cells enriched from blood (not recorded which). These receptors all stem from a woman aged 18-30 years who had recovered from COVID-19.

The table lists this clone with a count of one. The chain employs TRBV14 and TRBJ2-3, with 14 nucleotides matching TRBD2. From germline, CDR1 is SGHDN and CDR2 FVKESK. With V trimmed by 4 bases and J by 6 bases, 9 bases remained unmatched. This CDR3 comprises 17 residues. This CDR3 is CASSPLTSGGARDTQYF. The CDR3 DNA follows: TGTGCCAGCAGCCCCTTGACTAGCGGGGGGGCCAGGGATACGCAGTATTTT.

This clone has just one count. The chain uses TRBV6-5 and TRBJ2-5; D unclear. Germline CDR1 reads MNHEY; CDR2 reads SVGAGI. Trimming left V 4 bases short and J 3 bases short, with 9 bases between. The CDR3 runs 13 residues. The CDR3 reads CASSFGAKETQYF. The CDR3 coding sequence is TGTGCCAGCAGTTTTGGAGCCAAAGAGACCCAGTACTTC.

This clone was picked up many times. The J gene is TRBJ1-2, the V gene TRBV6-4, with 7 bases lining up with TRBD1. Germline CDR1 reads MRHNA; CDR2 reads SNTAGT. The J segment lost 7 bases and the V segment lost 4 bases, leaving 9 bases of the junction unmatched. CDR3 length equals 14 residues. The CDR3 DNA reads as TGTGCCAGCAGTGTCGACAGGGAAAACAGTGGCTACACCTTC. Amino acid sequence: CASSVDRENSGYTF.

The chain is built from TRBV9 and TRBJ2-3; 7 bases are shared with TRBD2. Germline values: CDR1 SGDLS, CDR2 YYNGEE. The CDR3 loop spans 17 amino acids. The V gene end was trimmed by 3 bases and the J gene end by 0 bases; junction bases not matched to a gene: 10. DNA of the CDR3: TGTGCCAGCAGCGCCGGAGGCACGGGACTAAGCACAGATACGCAGTATTTT. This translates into CASSAGGTGLSTDTQYF.

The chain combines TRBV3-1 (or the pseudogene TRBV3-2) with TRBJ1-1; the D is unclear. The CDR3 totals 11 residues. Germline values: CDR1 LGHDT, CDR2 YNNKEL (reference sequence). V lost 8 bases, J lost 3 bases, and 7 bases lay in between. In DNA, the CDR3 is TGTGCCAGCCTCGGGGACACTGAAGCTTTCTTT. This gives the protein CASLGDTEAFF.

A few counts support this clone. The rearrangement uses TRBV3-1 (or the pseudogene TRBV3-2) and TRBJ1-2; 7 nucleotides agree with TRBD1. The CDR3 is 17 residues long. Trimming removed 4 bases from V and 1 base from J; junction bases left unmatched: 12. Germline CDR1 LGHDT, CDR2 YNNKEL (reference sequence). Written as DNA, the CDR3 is TGTGCCAGCAGCCCACTACGGGGGGGACAGAATAACTATGGCTACACCTTC. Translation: CASSPLRGGQNNYGYTF.

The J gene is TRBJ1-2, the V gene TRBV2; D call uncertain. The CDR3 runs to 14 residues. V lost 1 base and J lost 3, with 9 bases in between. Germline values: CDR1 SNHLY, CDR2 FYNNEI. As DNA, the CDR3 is TGTGCCAGCAGTGAAGGGACTGCGGACTATGGCTACACCTTC. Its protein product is CASSEGTADYGYTF.

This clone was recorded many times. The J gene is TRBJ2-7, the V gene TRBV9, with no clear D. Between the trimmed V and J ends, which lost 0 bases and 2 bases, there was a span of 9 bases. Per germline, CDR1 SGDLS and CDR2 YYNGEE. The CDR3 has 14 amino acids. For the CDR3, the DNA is TGTGCCAGCAGCGTAGACCACAGTCCCTACGAGCAGTACTTC. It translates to CASSVDHSPYEQYF.

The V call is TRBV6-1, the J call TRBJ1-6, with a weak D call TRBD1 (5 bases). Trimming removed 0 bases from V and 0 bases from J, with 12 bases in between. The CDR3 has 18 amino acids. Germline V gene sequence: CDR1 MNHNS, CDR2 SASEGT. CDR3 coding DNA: TGTGCCAGCAGTGAAGCGGTCGACAGCTTCTCCTATAATTCACCCCTCCACTTT. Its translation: CASSEAVDSFSYNSPLHF.

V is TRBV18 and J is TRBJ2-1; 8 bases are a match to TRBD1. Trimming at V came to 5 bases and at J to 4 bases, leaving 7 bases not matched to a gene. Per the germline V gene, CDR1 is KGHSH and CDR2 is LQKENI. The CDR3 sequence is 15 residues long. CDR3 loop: CASSSQGAGYNEQFF. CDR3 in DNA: TGTGCCAGCTCATCCCAGGGGGCGGGGTACAATGAGCAGTTCTTC.

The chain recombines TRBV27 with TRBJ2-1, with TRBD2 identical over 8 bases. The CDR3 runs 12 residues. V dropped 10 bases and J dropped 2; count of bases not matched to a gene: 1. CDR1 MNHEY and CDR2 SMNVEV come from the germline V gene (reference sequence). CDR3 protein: CAIGGAYNEQFF. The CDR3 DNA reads TGTGCCATCGGGGGGGCCTACAATGAGCAGTTCTTC.

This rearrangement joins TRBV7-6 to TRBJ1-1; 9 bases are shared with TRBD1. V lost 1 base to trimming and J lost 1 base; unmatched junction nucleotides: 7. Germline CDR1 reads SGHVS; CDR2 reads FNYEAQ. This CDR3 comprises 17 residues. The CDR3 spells CASSLEEWGQGNTEAFF. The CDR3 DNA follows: TGTGCCAGCAGCTTAGAGGAGTGGGGACAGGGGAACACTGAAGCTTTCTTT. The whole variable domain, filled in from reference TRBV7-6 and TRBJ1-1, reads GAGVSQSPRYKVTKRGQDVALRCDPISGHVSLYWYRQALGQGPEFLTYFNYEAQQDKSGLPNDRFSAERPEGSISTLTIQRTEQRDSAMYRCASSLEEWGQGNTEAFFGQGTRLTVV.

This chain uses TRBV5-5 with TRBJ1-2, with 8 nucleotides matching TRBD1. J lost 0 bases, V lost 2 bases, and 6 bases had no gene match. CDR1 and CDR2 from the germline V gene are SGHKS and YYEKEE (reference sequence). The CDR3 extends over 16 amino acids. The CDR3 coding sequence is TGTGCCAGCAGCTTTGTGGGACAGGTAGCTAACTATGGCTACACCTTC. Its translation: CASSFVGQVANYGYTF.

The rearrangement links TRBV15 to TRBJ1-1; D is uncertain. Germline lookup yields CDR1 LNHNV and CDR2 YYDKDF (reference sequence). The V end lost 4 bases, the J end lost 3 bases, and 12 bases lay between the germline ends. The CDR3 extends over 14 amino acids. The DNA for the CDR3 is TGTGCCACCAGCACCCGGACCGGGGACACTGAAGCTTTCTTT. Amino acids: CATSTRTGDTEAFF.

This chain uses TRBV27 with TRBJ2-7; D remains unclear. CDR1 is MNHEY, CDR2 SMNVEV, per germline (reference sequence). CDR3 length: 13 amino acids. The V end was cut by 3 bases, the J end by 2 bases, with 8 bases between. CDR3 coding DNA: TGTGCCAGCAGTTTCTCCTACGCCTACGAGCAGTACTTC. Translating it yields CASSFSYAYEQYF.

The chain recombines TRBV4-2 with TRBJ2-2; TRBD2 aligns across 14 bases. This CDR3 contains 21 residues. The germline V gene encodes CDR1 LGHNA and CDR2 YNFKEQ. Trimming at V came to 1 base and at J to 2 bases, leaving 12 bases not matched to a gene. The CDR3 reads CASSQGLAGGPRSLNTGELFF. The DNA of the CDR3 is TGTGCCAGCAGCCAAGGACTAGCGGGGGGGCCGCGTAGCCTCAACACCGGGGAGCTGTTTTTT.

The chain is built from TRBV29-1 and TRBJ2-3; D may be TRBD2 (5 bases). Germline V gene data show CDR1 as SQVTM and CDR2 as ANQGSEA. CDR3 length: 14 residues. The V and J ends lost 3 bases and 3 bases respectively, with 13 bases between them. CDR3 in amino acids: CSVEFGERTDTQYF. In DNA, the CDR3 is TGCAGCGTTGAGTTCGGGGAAAGAACAGATACGCAGTATTTT.

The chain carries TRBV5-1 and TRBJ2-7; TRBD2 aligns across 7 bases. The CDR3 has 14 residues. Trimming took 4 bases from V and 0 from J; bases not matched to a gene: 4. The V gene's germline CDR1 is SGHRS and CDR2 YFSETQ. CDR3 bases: TGCGCCAGCAGCAGGAGCGGGGCCTCCTACGAGCAGTACTTC. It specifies CASSRSGASYEQYF.

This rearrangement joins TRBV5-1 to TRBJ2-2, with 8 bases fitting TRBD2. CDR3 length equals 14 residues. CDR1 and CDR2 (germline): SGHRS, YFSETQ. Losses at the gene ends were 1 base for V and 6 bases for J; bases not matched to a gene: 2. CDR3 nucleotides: TGCGCCAGCAGCTTGCAGGGACTAGCCGGGGAGCTGTTTTTT. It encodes CASSLQGLAGELFF.

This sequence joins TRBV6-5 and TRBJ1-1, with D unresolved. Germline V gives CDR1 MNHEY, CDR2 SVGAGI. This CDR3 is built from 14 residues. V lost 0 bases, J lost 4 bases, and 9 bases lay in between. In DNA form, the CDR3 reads TGTGCCAGCAGTTACTCCGGCAGAGGCACTGAAGCTTTCTTT. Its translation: CASSYSGRGTEAFF.

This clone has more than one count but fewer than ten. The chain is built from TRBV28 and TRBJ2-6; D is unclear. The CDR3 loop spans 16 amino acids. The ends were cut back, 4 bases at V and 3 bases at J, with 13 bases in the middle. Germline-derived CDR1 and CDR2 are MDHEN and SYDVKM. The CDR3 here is CASSSLVADGANVLTF. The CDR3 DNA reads TGTGCCAGCAGTTCCCTCGTGGCGGATGGGGCCAACGTCCTGACTTTC.

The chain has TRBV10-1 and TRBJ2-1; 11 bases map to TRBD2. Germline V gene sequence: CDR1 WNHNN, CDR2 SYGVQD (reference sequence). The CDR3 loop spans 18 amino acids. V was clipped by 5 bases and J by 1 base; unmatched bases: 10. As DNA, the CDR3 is TGCGCCAGCAGTCCCACGGGACTAGCGGCTGGATCCTACAATGAGCAGTTCTTC. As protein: CASSPTGLAAGSYNEQFF.

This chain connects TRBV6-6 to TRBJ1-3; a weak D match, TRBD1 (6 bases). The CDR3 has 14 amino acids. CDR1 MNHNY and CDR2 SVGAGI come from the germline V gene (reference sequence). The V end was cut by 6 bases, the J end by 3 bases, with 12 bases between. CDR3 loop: CASSPTGYGNTIYF. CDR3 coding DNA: TGTGCCAGCAGCCCCACAGGGTATGGAAACACCATATATTTT.

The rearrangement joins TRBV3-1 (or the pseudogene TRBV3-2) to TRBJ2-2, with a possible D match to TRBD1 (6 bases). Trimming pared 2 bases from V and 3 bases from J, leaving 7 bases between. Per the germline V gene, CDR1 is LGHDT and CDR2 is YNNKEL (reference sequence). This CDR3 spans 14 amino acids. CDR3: CASSQNRDTGELFF. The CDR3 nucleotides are TGTGCCAGCAGCCAAAACAGGGACACCGGGGAGCTGTTTTTT.

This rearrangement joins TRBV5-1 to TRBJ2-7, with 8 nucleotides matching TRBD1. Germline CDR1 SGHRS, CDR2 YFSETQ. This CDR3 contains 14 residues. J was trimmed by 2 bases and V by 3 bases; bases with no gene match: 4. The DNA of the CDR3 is TGCGCCAGCAGCTCCGGGACAGGCGCCTACGAGCAGTACTTC. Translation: CASSSGTGAYEQYF.

Here the CDR3 reads CASSGEMNTEAFF. CDR3 sequence (DNA): TGTGCCAGCAGCGGGGAGATGAACACTGAAGCTTTCTTT. The chain couples TRBV25-1 to TRBJ1-1; D gene uncertain. The CDR3 contains 13 residues. V was cut by 6 bases and J by 0 bases, with 8 bases left in between. Per germline, CDR1 MGHDK and CDR2 SYGVNS.

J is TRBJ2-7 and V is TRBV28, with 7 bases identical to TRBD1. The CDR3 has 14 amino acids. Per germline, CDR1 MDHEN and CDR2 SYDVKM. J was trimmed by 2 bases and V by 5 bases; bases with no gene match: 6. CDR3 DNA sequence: TGTGCCAGCAGTCCCTCGGGACAGCCCTACGAGCAGTACTTC. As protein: CASSPSGQPYEQYF.

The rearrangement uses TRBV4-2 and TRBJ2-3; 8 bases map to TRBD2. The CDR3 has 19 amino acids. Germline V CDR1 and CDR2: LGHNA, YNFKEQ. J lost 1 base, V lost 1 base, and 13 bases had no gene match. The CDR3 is CASSQVMAGGPGGTDTQYF. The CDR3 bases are TGTGCCAGCAGCCAAGTAATGGCGGGGGGCCCAGGAGGCACAGATACGCAGTATTTT.